Given below is one TCR beta chain in context. It has no known antigen specificity. Base qualities are not provided; no much larger clone lies one nucleotide away. This sample is part of a study of T cells after yellow fever vaccination (dated by TCRdb to between 2017 and 2020). Study-level background: The SMART-Seq v4 Ultra Low Input RNA kit was used to prepare libraries from fractions with low cell numbers. Bulk TCR alpha and beta repertoires were sequenced longitudinally to track T-cell clones before and after primary and booster YFV17D yellow fever vaccination. Two healthy male donors made up the cohort, one aged 18 to 29 years and the other aged 30 to 40 years. Bulk PBMC replicates and cell subsets were isolated from blood drawn at multiple timepoints before and after both primary and secondary immunization.

Points the paper makes about the study in general: A small fraction of clonotypes appeared in both the CD4 and CD8 compartments, likely as a result of convergent recombination. Only a couple of donors were included in the study, so the extent to which the findings can be generalized is limited. Most clones expanded after primary vaccination (around 96% of CD4 and approximately 90% of CD8) were re-detected after the booster, suggesting that broad memory maintenance occurred. Compared with the primary T-cell response, the secondary T-cell response was faster but weaker, reaching its peak on day 5 rather than on day 15. Computational filtering was required because FACS-sorted repertoires could contain abundant contaminating clonotypes from the bulk population.

TCR cDNA was synthesized by 5'RACE template switching, which introduced a universal primer site and unique molecular identifiers. Priming of cDNA synthesis was performed from both the TCR alpha and TCR beta constant segments. Library amplification involved two PCR steps, and the second step added sample barcodes and sequencing adapters. Sequencing of libraries was done on Illumina HiSeq 2500 (2x100 bp) or NovaSeq (2x150 bp). The original methods were these. Demultiplexing of reads and collapsing into UMI consensus sequences were performed with MIGEC, and V(D)J alignment was carried out with MiXCR. Using edgeR on replicate PBMC samples, clonotypes were called vaccine-responding if FDR was below 0.01 and the log2 fold change was above 5 up to day 15. Bulk clonotypes were assigned CD4 or CD8 identity according to which sequenced CD4 or CD8 repertoire held them at higher abundance. The public reads were reanalyzed by TCRdb: fastp trimming at Q25, MiXCR alignment, in-frame beta chains only. Each entry is one CDR3 protein sequence, shown with its most common DNA and genes. The V and J calls were determined by TCRdb, not by the authors. The table for this sample lists under 600,000 distinct CDR3 sequences; 21% of them were counted only once. About 16% of the sample is taken by the ten largest.

Explained via the paper, the treatment or condition label denotes: live attenuated yellow fever vaccine strain. At each blood-draw timepoint, two biological replicates of bulk PBMCs were obtained. A standard Ficoll-Paque protocol was used to isolate PBMCs from peripheral blood. TriZol was used to extract RNA from bulk PBMCs, from CD4 and CD8 fractions, and from dextramer-positive and dextramer-negative fractions. CDR1 is given as SEHNR and CDR2 as FQNEAQ, both from the germline V gene (reference sequence). The cysteine opens and the phenylalanine closes a CDR3 of 17 amino acids. The entry retains the CDR3 DNA only, 51 bases that are in frame from base 1. Between the V and J ends, shortened by 3 bases and 0 bases respectively, the junction contains 17 bases.

Sequenced here: PBMCs, sampled approximately 22 days after the first yellow fever vaccination. This sequence was found in a man aged 18 to 29 who received the YFV17D yellow fever vaccine. The rearranged segments are TRBV7-9 and TRBJ2-5; the D segment could be TRBD2, given 5 matching bases. The bases are TGTGCCAGCAGCTTCTCTTCCAGCGGAGCGTACCAAGAGACCCAGTACTTC. This gives the protein CASSFSSSGAYQETQYF.